The clone carrying this T cell receptor beta chain was counted at least ten times. This entry belongs to a study of tumor-infiltrating lymphocytes in oesophageal squamous cell carcinoma. The CDR3 totals 15 residues. J gave up 4 bases and V 5 bases, and 6 bases lay outside the gene matches. CDR1 is SGDLS, CDR2 YYNGEE, per germline. TCRdb fed the PCR reads into MiXCR, producing one record per CDR3 protein. The repertoire holds roughly 14,000 distinct CDR3 sequences, with around 50% as singletons. Sequences were obtained from esophageal tumor tissue. The TCR originated in a male donor with esophageal squamous cell carcinoma. This chain connects TRBV9 to TRBJ2-1; 10 bases align to TRBD2. The CDR3 region has the DNA TGTGCCAGCAGTGCCGGGACTAGCGATTACAATGAGCAGTTCTTC. Its protein product is CASSAGTSDYNEQFF.